These T cell receptor beta chains were read from a single sample in a study of PD-L1 blockade in urothelial cancer. Data came from immunoSEQ multiplex PCR; TCRdb stores just in-frame clones and leaves some out. The table has under 95,000 clones, 84% seen once. The sample here was PBMCs, taken around atezolizumab (anti-PD-L1) treatment. These TCRs come from a woman aged 70-85 years with urothelial cancer. Both conserved end residues are part of each CDR3. D genes are given only for firm matches. Clone size is not always given. Where it is, it says once, few, many or a class for expanded clones.

d_call: TRBD2; clone_size: .; j_call: TRBJ2-7; v_call: TRBV4-2; cdr3_aa: CASSQDLAGGWQYF; cdr3_nt: TGTGCCAGCAGCCAAGATCTAGCGGGGGGTTGGCAGTACTTC
d_call: .; clone_size: .; j_call: TRBJ2-1; v_call: TRBV21-1; cdr3_aa: CASSKPGTSETHSYNEQFF; cdr3_nt: TGTGCCAGCAGCAAACCCGGGACTAGCGAGACGCACTCCTACAATGAGCAGTTCTTC
d_call: .; clone_size: .; j_call: TRBJ1-2; v_call: TRBV28; cdr3_aa: CASSLIQLNYGYTF; cdr3_nt: TGTGCCAGCAGTTTGATACAGCTTAACTATGGCTACACCTTC
d_call: TRBD2; clone_size: .; j_call: TRBJ2-7; v_call: TRBV12-5; cdr3_aa: CATHNRDRGTSGRRYEQYF; cdr3_nt: TGTGCTACCCACAACCGGGACAGGGGTACTAGCGGGAGGCGGTACGAGCAGTACTTC
d_call: .; clone_size: few; j_call: TRBJ2-2; v_call: TRBV12-2; cdr3_aa: CASRLPRTSGTPPTGELFF; cdr3_nt: TGTGCAAGTCGCTTACCCCGGACTAGCGGGACCCCCCCCACCGGGGAGCTGTTTTTT
d_call: TRBD2; clone_size: .; j_call: TRBJ2-3; v_call: TRBV10-3; cdr3_aa: CATKDVGTSGRLDTQYF; cdr3_nt: TGTGCCACCAAGGACGTCGGGACTAGCGGGAGATTAGATACGCAGTATTTT
d_call: TRBD2; clone_size: .; j_call: TRBJ2-7; v_call: TRBV29-1; cdr3_aa: CSPGGSYYEQYF; cdr3_nt: TGCAGCCCGGGAGGATCTTACTACGAGCAGTACTTC
d_call: TRBD1; clone_size: few; j_call: TRBJ1-2; v_call: TRBV18; cdr3_aa: CASSPGTAYYGYTF; cdr3_nt: TGTGCCAGCTCCCCCGGGACAGCCTATTATGGCTACACCTTC
d_call: TRBD2; clone_size: .; j_call: TRBJ2-3; v_call: TRBV30; cdr3_aa: CAWSRGVAPDTQYF; cdr3_nt: TGTGCCTGGAGTCGGGGGGTAGCCCCAGATACGCAGTATTTT
d_call: .; clone_size: .; j_call: TRBJ2-3; v_call: TRBV5-4; cdr3_aa: CASSTDTSDTQYF; cdr3_nt: TGTGCCAGCAGCACCGACACTAGCGATACGCAGTATTTT
d_call: TRBD1; clone_size: .; j_call: TRBJ2-2; v_call: TRBV18; cdr3_aa: CASSLLDRGGGTGELFF; cdr3_nt: TGTGCCAGCTCACTTCTAGACAGGGGAGGCGGCACCGGGGAGCTGTTTTTT
d_call: .; clone_size: .; j_call: TRBJ2-5; v_call: TRBV10-3; cdr3_aa: CAISRVRPGQAQETQYF; cdr3_nt: TGTGCCATCAGTAGAGTGAGACCGGGACAAGCACAAGAGACCCAGTACTTC
d_call: .; clone_size: few; j_call: TRBJ1-1; v_call: TRBV5-6; cdr3_aa: CASSLGVGGFAEAFF; cdr3_nt: TGTGCCAGCAGCTTAGGTGTCGGGGGTTTCGCTGAAGCTTTCTTT
d_call: .; clone_size: .; j_call: TRBJ1-2; v_call: TRBV7-8; cdr3_aa: CASSEQRGSNGYTF; cdr3_nt: TGTGCCAGCAGCGAACAAAGAGGGAGTAATGGCTACACCTTC
d_call: TRBD2; clone_size: .; j_call: TRBJ2-1; v_call: TRBV4-2; cdr3_aa: CASSQDLLAGEEQFF; cdr3_nt: TGTGCCAGCAGCCAAGATCTCCTAGCGGGAGAAGAGCAGTTCTTC
d_call: TRBD2; clone_size: .; j_call: TRBJ2-7; v_call: TRBV27; cdr3_aa: CASRSGILEYEQYF; cdr3_nt: TGTGCCAGCCGTAGCGGGATCTTAGAATACGAGCAGTACTTC
d_call: TRBD2; clone_size: .; j_call: TRBJ2-7; v_call: TRBV2; cdr3_aa: CASVLAGTPYEQYF; cdr3_nt: TGTGCCAGCGTACTAGCGGGGACTCCCTACGAGCAGTACTTC
d_call: .; clone_size: .; j_call: TRBJ1-1; v_call: TRBV28; cdr3_aa: CASSERQAMNTEAFF; cdr3_nt: TGTGCCAGCAGCGAAAGACAAGCTATGAACACTGAAGCTTTCTTT
d_call: TRBD1; clone_size: .; j_call: TRBJ1-5; v_call: TRBV27; cdr3_aa: CASSLSLTGGRPQHF; cdr3_nt: TGTGCCAGCAGTTTATCTTTGACAGGGGGCCGGCCCCAGCATTTT
d_call: .; clone_size: once; j_call: TRBJ1-1; v_call: TRBV5-1; cdr3_aa: CASRSQGQSDLEAFF; cdr3_nt: TGCGCCAGCAGGTCTCAGGGTCAGTCCGACTTGGAAGCTTTCTTT
d_call: TRBD1; clone_size: few; j_call: TRBJ1-2; v_call: TRBV5-6; cdr3_aa: CASSPGTGLAYGYTF; cdr3_nt: TGTGCCAGCAGCCCTGGGACAGGGTTGGCCTATGGCTACACCTTC
d_call: TRBD1; clone_size: .; j_call: TRBJ2-7; v_call: TRBV5-1; cdr3_aa: CASSLERTGFGNEQYF; cdr3_nt: TGCGCCAGCAGCTTGGAACGGACAGGGTTCGGCAACGAGCAGTACTTC
d_call: TRBD2; clone_size: .; j_call: TRBJ2-5; v_call: TRBV7-2; cdr3_aa: CASSGGLAGEGETQYF; cdr3_nt: TGTGCCAGCAGCGGGGGACTAGCGGGCGAGGGGGAGACCCAGTACTTC
d_call: .; clone_size: .; j_call: TRBJ1-2; v_call: TRBV6-6; cdr3_aa: CASSYAYPSPYGYTF; cdr3_nt: TGTGCCAGCAGTTACGCGTACCCTTCTCCCTATGGCTACACCTTC
d_call: .; clone_size: .; j_call: TRBJ1-2; v_call: TRBV7-2; cdr3_aa: CASSPGVTTYGYTF; cdr3_nt: TGTGCCAGCAGCCCAGGGGTGACCACCTATGGCTACACCTTC
d_call: .; clone_size: .; j_call: TRBJ2-1; v_call: TRBV9; cdr3_aa: CASSRLGAGAINEQFF; cdr3_nt: TGTGCCAGCAGCCGGCTGGGGGCGGGGGCTATCAATGAGCAGTTCTTC
d_call: .; clone_size: once; j_call: TRBJ2-1; v_call: TRBV5-1; cdr3_aa: CASSLATATYNEQFF; cdr3_nt: TGCGCCAGCAGCTTGGCCACAGCAACCTACAATGAGCAGTTCTTC
d_call: .; clone_size: few; j_call: TRBJ2-7; v_call: TRBV10-1; cdr3_aa: CASSLDKPTYEQYF; cdr3_nt: TGCGCCAGCAGCTTGGACAAACCTACCTACGAGCAGTACTTC
d_call: TRBD2; clone_size: .; j_call: TRBJ2-5; v_call: TRBV13; cdr3_aa: CASSFEAGGQETQYF; cdr3_nt: TGTGCCAGCAGCTTTGAAGCGGGAGGGCAAGAGACCCAGTACTTC
d_call: .; clone_size: .; j_call: TRBJ2-5; v_call: TRBV7-2; cdr3_aa: CASSLVASQETQYF; cdr3_nt: TGTGCCAGCAGCTTAGTTGCCAGCCAAGAGACCCAGTACTTC
d_call: TRBD1; clone_size: .; j_call: TRBJ2-7; v_call: TRBV27; cdr3_aa: CASSLRTGGPYEQYF; cdr3_nt: TGTGCCAGCAGTTTACGCACAGGGGGGCCCTACGAGCAGTACTTC
d_call: .; clone_size: .; j_call: TRBJ1-5; v_call: TRBV6-6; cdr3_aa: CASTGANQPQHF; cdr3_nt: TGTGCCAGCACAGGTGCCAATCAGCCCCAGCATTTT
d_call: .; clone_size: .; j_call: TRBJ1-6; v_call: TRBV19; cdr3_aa: CASSIVDTYSPLHF; cdr3_nt: TGTGCCAGTAGTATTGTGGACACCTATTCACCCCTCCACTTT
d_call: .; clone_size: .; j_call: TRBJ2-1; v_call: TRBV6-1; cdr3_aa: CASSAGPYPHNEQFF; cdr3_nt: TGTGCCAGCAGTGCAGGTCCCTACCCCCACAATGAGCAGTTCTTC
d_call: .; clone_size: .; j_call: TRBJ1-2; v_call: TRBV5-1; cdr3_aa: CASSIEGGVDYGYTF; cdr3_nt: TGCGCCAGCAGCATCGAAGGGGGGGTTGACTATGGCTACACCTTC
d_call: .; clone_size: .; j_call: TRBJ2-5; v_call: TRBV15; cdr3_aa: CATSRDPVEETQYF; cdr3_nt: TGTGCCACCAGCAGAGATCCGGTGGAAGAGACCCAGTACTTC
d_call: .; clone_size: .; j_call: TRBJ2-3; v_call: TRBV5-1; cdr3_aa: CASSTDSFTDTQYF; cdr3_nt: TGCGCCAGCAGCACGGACTCGTTCACAGATACGCAGTATTTT
d_call: .; clone_size: .; j_call: TRBJ1-1; v_call: TRBV6-6; cdr3_aa: CASKPQEKNTEAFF; cdr3_nt: TGTGCCAGCAAGCCCCAGGAAAAGAACACTGAAGCTTTCTTT